The 16 T cell receptor beta chains below all came from one sample that was sequenced in a study of cytomegalovirus exposure and HLA in healthy donors. The PCR contained 60 Vbeta and 13 Jbeta primers. Produced via immunoSEQ multiplex PCR; TCRdb's table is partial and in-frame only. This table has 150,000 to 200,000 clones, roughly 80% appearing once. The sequenced sample consisted of PBMCs. Receptors originate from a woman between 18 and 29 years old in good health and CMV-seronegative.

The chain uses TRBV7-2 and TRBJ1-4, with D possibly matching TRBD1 (5 bases). The CDR3 runs to 14 residues. V dropped 2 bases and J dropped 5 bases, with 9 bases sitting between them. The germline gives CDR1 SGHTA, CDR2 FQGNSA. The CDR3: CASSLTGMNEKLFF. The CDR3 DNA is TGTGCCAGCAGCTTAACAGGCATGAATGAAAAACTGTTTTTT.

The chain is built from TRBV5-6 and TRBJ2-2; 10 bases are shared with TRBD1. Trimming cost V 4 bases and J 1 base; bases outside gene matches: 4. The germline V gene encodes CDR1 SGHDT and CDR2 YYEEEE. The CDR3 sequence is 16 residues long. The CDR3 coding sequence is TGTGCCAGCAGCCTCGGGACAGGGGTGAACACCGGGGAGCTGTTTTTT. Amino acid sequence: CASSLGTGVNTGELFF.

V is TRBV9 and J is TRBJ2-7; D perhaps matches TRBD2 (5 bases). CDR3 length: 15 residues. Germline CDR1 is SGDLS and CDR2 is YYNGEE. The V end was cut by 0 bases, the J end by 1 base, with 11 bases between. The CDR3 bases are TGTGCCAGCAGCGTAGGTCCCGGGATTTCCTACGAGCAGTACTTC. This gives the protein CASSVGPGISYEQYF.

The CDR3 here is CASSYYQTAEQYF. Here the CDR3 DNA reads TGTGCCAGCAGTTACTATCAAACCGCCGAGCAGTACTTC. V is TRBV6-5 and J is TRBJ2-5; D not resolved. The J call is uncertain, as TRBJ2-7 better fits the DNA end. The CDR3 contains 13 residues. Germline-derived CDR1 and CDR2 are MNHEY and SVGAGI.

V usage is TRBV5-1 and J usage is TRBJ2-7, with no clear D. The CDR3 sequence is 14 residues long. Germline-derived CDR1 and CDR2 are SGHRS and YFSETQ. The ends were cut back, 1 base at V and 5 bases at J, with 13 bases in the middle. CDR3 nucleotide sequence: TGCGCCAGCAGCTTGTATGGTCCACCGGACGAGCAGTACTTC. This translates into CASSLYGPPDEQYF.

The table lists this clone with a few counts. J is TRBJ2-4 and V is TRBV28; D possibly corresponds to TRBD2 (7 bases). The CDR3 is 15 residues long. Per germline, CDR1 MDHEN and CDR2 SYDVKM. V shed 2 bases and J shed 7 bases, with 15 bases lying between them. DNA of the CDR3: TGTGCCAGCAGTTTAAAGTTGGAGGGGGGGAACATTCAGTACTTC. Translation: CASSLKLEGGNIQYF.

The genes are TRBV30 and TRBJ1-3; no reliable D call. Germline V gene lookup returns CDR1 GTSNPN and CDR2 SVGIG (reference sequence). The CDR3 contains 14 residues. V gave up 2 bases and J gave up 0 bases, with 8 bases separating them. CDR3 loop: CAWSRVNSGNTIYF. The DNA for the CDR3 is TGTGCCTGGAGTCGGGTTAACTCTGGAAACACCATATATTTT. The full variable domain, its missing parts supplied by reference TRBV30 and TRBJ1-3, is SQTIHQWPATLVQPVGSPLSLECTVEGTSNPNLYWYRQAAGRGLQLLFYSVGIGQISSEVPQNLSASRPQDRQFILSSKKLLLSDSGFYLCAWSRVNSGNTIYFGEGSWLTVV.

The rearrangement joins TRBV9 to TRBJ1-2; D unresolved. This CDR3 region has 15 residues. The V end lost 3 bases, the J end lost 0 bases, and 12 bases lay between the germline ends. Germline loops: CDR1 SGDLS, CDR2 YYNGEE. The CDR3 loop reads CASSEATAPNYGYTF. CDR3 sequence (DNA): TGTGCCAGCAGCGAAGCGACGGCGCCTAACTATGGCTACACCTTC.

J is TRBJ1-2 and V is TRBV28; TRBD1 aligns across 8 bases. Germline V lookup: CDR1 MDHEN, CDR2 SYDVKM. Trimming removed 7 bases from V and 7 bases from J; junction bases left unmatched: 8. The CDR3 sequence is 13 residues long. CDR3: CASNGQGSGGYTF. The CDR3, as DNA: TGTGCCAGCAACGGACAGGGTTCGGGTGGCTACACCTTC.

A single count supports this clone. V gene TRBV19 combines with J gene TRBJ1-1; possibly TRBD1 for D (6 bases). V was trimmed by 5 bases and J by 3 bases, leaving 13 bases between them. Germline loops: CDR1 LNHDA, CDR2 SQIVND (reference sequence). The CDR3 consists of 14 residues. The CDR3 loop reads CASSLQGGHTEAFF. The CDR3 bases are TGTGCCAGTAGTTTACAGGGTGGGCACACTGAAGCTTTCTTT.

This clone was seen just once. This sequence joins TRBV28 and TRBJ1-2; 7 bases match TRBD1. This CDR3 is built from 13 residues. V lost 7 bases and J lost 0; bases outside the gene matches: 2. Germline CDR1 reads MDHEN; CDR2 reads SYDVKM. The DNA of the CDR3 is TGTGCCAGCAAAGGGACAGCTAACTATGGCTACACCTTC. Translation gives CASKGTANYGYTF.

The chain carries TRBV6-6 and TRBJ2-3; D uncertain. CDR1 and CDR2 (germline): MNHNY, SVGAGI (reference sequence). Trimming left V 2 bases short and J 0 bases short, with 9 bases between. The CDR3 is made up of 15 amino acids. CDR3 in amino acids: CASSYGRPSTDTQYF. The DNA for the CDR3 is TGTGCCAGCAGTTACGGGCGTCCCAGCACAGATACGCAGTATTTT.

This chain uses TRBV30 with TRBJ2-4, with 7 bases that match TRBD1. The CDR3 has 16 amino acids. Trimming cost V 0 bases and J 7 bases; bases outside gene matches: 12. The germline V gene has CDR1 GTSNPN and CDR2 SVGIG (reference sequence). The CDR3 coding sequence is TGTGCCTGGAGTGTACAGTTAGGGGGCGCTTTGAACATTCAGTACTTC. Translation gives CAWSVQLGGALNIQYF. Full variable domain (outside the CDR3, taken from reference TRBV30 and TRBJ2-4): SQTIHQWPATLVQPVGSPLSLECTVEGTSNPNLYWYRQAAGRGLQLLFYSVGIGQISSEVPQNLSASRPQDRQFILSSKKLLLSDSGFYLCAWSVQLGGALNIQYFGAGTRLSVL.

This chain joins TRBV7-2 and TRBJ2-5; 8 bases line up with TRBD1. Looked up from germline, CDR1 is SGHTA and CDR2 is FQGNSA. The J segment lost 5 bases and the V segment lost 3 bases, leaving 11 bases of the junction unmatched. This CDR3 contains 16 residues. CDR3 coding DNA: TGTGCCAGCAGCTTGCAGGGCGCAGGGGGCTGGGAGACCCAGTACTTC. This codes for CASSLQGAGGWETQYF.

V gene TRBV28 combines with J gene TRBJ1-5, with 7 bases matching TRBD1. CDR3 length equals 14 residues. Trimming removed 6 bases from V and 7 bases from J; junction bases left unmatched: 9. CDR1 and CDR2 from the germline V gene are MDHEN and SYDVKM. The CDR3: CASRPTGVRQPQHF. The CDR3 DNA sequence: TGTGCCAGCAGGCCAACAGGGGTAAGACAGCCCCAGCATTTT.

As regards this clone: This CDR3 is also generated by other DNA sequences in the sample. This chain connects TRBV7-3 to TRBJ2-7, with D possibly being TRBD2 (5 bases). This CDR3 region has 14 residues. Germline V lookup: CDR1 SGHTA, CDR2 FQGTGA. V dropped 5 bases and J dropped 0 bases, with 11 bases sitting between them. The CDR3 DNA sequence: TGTGCCAGCAGCCCAGGTGGGAGCTCCTACGAGCAGTACTTC. It codes for CASSPGGSSYEQYF.